The 29 T cell receptor beta chains listed next were all sequenced from one sample in a study of OX40 agonist ivuxolimab in advanced cancers. Receptor amplification or capture employed the immunoSEQ multiplex PCR assay. Imported from immuneACCESS, the table was reduced by TCRdb to in-frame sequences with V and J called. These copies leave out some clones; in studies compared against another copy, an unresolved V gene accounts for under half, and the cause of the remainder is not known. The sample has about 50,000 clones on record, around nine tenths of them singletons. The ten largest clones take up 0.64% of the sample. The sample here was CD4+ or CD8+ T cells sorted from blood, taken in a trial of the OX40 agonist ivuxolimab. These receptors originate from an adult with an advanced solid tumor such as melanoma, head and neck, liver or kidney cancer.

The chain couples TRBV19 to TRBJ2-4, with TRBD2 identical over 9 bases. Germline CDR1 and CDR2: LNHDA and SQIVND (reference sequence). The trim removed 6 bases at V and 8 bases at J, leaving 8 bases unmatched. The CDR3 loop spans 14 amino acids. The CDR3 DNA reads TGTGCCAGTAGCCCCCAAGCGGGAGGATACATTCAGTACTTC. Its protein product is CASSPQAGGYIQYF. The variable domain in full, with the rest retrieved from reference TRBV19 and TRBJ2-4, is DGGITQSPKYLFRKEGQNVTLSCEQNLNHDAMYWYRQDPGQGLRLIYYSQIVNDFQKGDIAEGYSVSREKKESFPLTVTSAQKNPTAFYLCASSPQAGGYIQYFGAGTRLSVL.

This clone was counted between two and nine times. The chain recombines TRBV5-6 with TRBJ2-7; TRBD1 might be the D (5 bases). V dropped 4 bases and J dropped 1 base, with 6 bases sitting between them. Germline V CDR1 and CDR2: SGHDT, YYEEEE. The CDR3 totals 12 residues. In DNA form, the CDR3 reads TGTGCCAGCAGCCAGGGTTCCTACGAGCAGTACTTC. Protein product: CASSQGSYEQYF. Drawing the rest from reference TRBV5-6 and TRBJ2-7, the complete variable domain is DAGVTQSPTHLIKTRGQQVTLRCSPKSGHDTVSWYQQALGQGPQFIFQYYEEEERQRGNFPDRFSGHQFPNYSSELNVNALLLGDSALYLCASSQGSYEQYFGPGTRLTVT.

Details on this clone: At the DNA level, this CDR3 is encoded by other sequences in the same sample as well. This rearrangement joins TRBV5-4 to TRBJ2-3; 8 nucleotides align to TRBD2. Germline-derived CDR1 and CDR2 are SGHNT and YYREEE (reference sequence). The CDR3 length is 17 residues. J was trimmed by 1 base and V by 7 bases; bases with no gene match: 14. The CDR3 DNA reads as TGTGCCAGCGGGACTAGTGGGAACAAAGGTCGCACAGATACGCAGTATTTT. Translating gives CASGTSGNKGRTDTQYF.

This chain connects TRBV7-9 to TRBJ2-1; D may be TRBD2 (6 bases). The CDR3 spans 14 residues. Germline CDR1 SEHNR, CDR2 FQNEAQ (reference sequence). V lost 5 bases to trimming and J lost 4 bases, with 12 bases between them. The CDR3 loop is CASSPLARYNEQFF. CDR3 nucleotides: TGTGCCAGCAGCCCTCTAGCGCGGTACAATGAGCAGTTCTTC.

As concerns this clone: This specimen includes other DNA sequences encoding the same CDR3. V and J are TRBV27 and TRBJ2-5, with D possibly matching TRBD2 (6 bases). The CDR3 is 13 amino acids. V was clipped by 6 bases and J by 4 bases, with 12 bases between them. Germline loops: CDR1 MNHEY, CDR2 SMNVEV (reference sequence). This CDR3 reads CASRPGAGETQYF. CDR3 nucleotide sequence: TGTGCCAGCAGACCCGGAGCGGGAGAGACCCAGTACTTC.

This chain uses TRBV20-1 with TRBJ1-4; D unresolved. Trimming pared 6 bases from V and 8 bases from J, leaving 7 bases between. The CDR3 extends over 10 amino acids. Germline CDR1 reads DFQATT; CDR2 reads SNEGSKA (reference sequence). In DNA, the CDR3 is TGCAGTGCCTTTTACGAAAAACTGTTTTTT. It specifies CSAFYEKLFF.

The V and J genes are TRBV6-1 and TRBJ2-1; TRBD2 matches at 14 bases. The CDR3 totals 17 residues. Losses at the gene ends were 4 bases for V and 9 bases for J; bases not matched to a gene: 11. CDR1 and CDR2 (germline): MNHNS, SASEGT. CDR3 region: CASSAWGLAGVTGEQFF. CDR3 DNA sequence: TGTGCCAGCAGTGCGTGGGGACTAGCGGGAGTCACGGGTGAGCAGTTCTTC.

The chain uses TRBV28 and TRBJ2-4; no clear D gene. The germline V gene has CDR1 MDHEN and CDR2 SYDVKM. Trimming took 2 bases from V and 0 from J, leaving 5 bases between them. This CDR3 has 14 residues. CDR3 amino acids: CASSLGVAKNIQYF. In DNA, the CDR3 is TGTGCCAGCAGTTTAGGGGTAGCCAAAAACATTCAGTACTTC.

The chain uses TRBV11-2 and TRBJ1-1, with 7 bases that match TRBD1. V gave up 1 base and J gave up 1 base; unmatched junction bases: 12. The CDR3 consists of 18 residues. Germline lookup yields CDR1 SGHAT and CDR2 FQNNGV. Here the CDR3 reads CASSLAGQAGGRNTEAFF. The CDR3 region has the DNA TGTGCCAGCAGCTTAGCCGGACAGGCGGGGGGTAGGAACACTGAAGCTTTCTTT. Full variable domain (outside the CDR3, taken from reference TRBV11-2 and TRBJ1-1): EAGVAQSPRYKIIEKRQSVAFWCNPISGHATLYWYQQILGQGPKLLIQFQNNGVVDDSQLPKDRFSAERLKGVDSTLKIQPAKLEDSAVYLCASSLAGQAGGRNTEAFFGQGTRLTVV.

The rearrangement uses TRBV30 and TRBJ2-7; possibly TRBD2 for D (5 bases). Per the germline V gene, CDR1 is GTSNPN and CDR2 is SVGIG (reference sequence). The CDR3 runs 13 residues. The V end lost 0 bases, the J end lost 4 bases, and 10 bases lay between the germline ends. The CDR3 loop is CAWSVDRRYEQYF. The CDR3 DNA sequence: TGTGCCTGGAGTGTAGATAGGAGGTACGAGCAGTACTTC. The full variable domain, completed using reference TRBV30 and TRBJ2-7, is SQTIHQWPATLVQPVGSPLSLECTVEGTSNPNLYWYRQAAGRGLQLLFYSVGIGQISSEVPQNLSASRPQDRQFILSSKKLLLSDSGFYLCAWSVDRRYEQYFGPGTRLTVT.

This chain connects TRBV5-5 to TRBJ2-7; TRBD2 is a possible D gene (6 bases). The CDR3 is 13 amino acids. In germline, CDR1 is SGHKS, CDR2 YYEKEE (reference sequence). Trimming left V 3 bases short and J 7 bases short, with 14 bases between. This CDR3 reads CASSWGERWEQYF. For the CDR3, the DNA is TGTGCCAGCAGCTGGGGGGAAAGGTGGGAGCAGTACTTC.

The chain joins TRBV5-1 to TRBJ1-1, with 9 bases identical to TRBD1. The CDR3 is 15 amino acids. Germline assignment: CDR1 SGHRS and CDR2 YFSETQ. J lost 4 bases, V lost 0 bases, and 4 bases had no gene match. As DNA, the CDR3 is TGCGCCAGCAGCTTGGCAGGGACAGGGAGCACTGAAGCTTTCTTT. It encodes CASSLAGTGSTEAFF.

This clone was found once. This chain connects TRBV29-1 to TRBJ2-5, with 10 bases lining up with TRBD1. The CDR3 has 14 residues. Losses at the gene ends were 6 bases for V and 7 bases for J; bases not matched to a gene: 11. Germline CDR1 is SQVTM and CDR2 is ANQGSEA. The CDR3 reads CSVRDRGSGGTQYF. The DNA for the CDR3 is TGCAGCGTCCGGGACAGGGGCTCGGGTGGGACCCAGTACTTC.

The J gene is TRBJ2-5, the V gene TRBV15, with TRBD1 matching over 7 bases. CDR1 LNHNV and CDR2 YYDKDF come from the germline V gene (reference sequence). This CDR3 is 14 amino acids long. J was trimmed by 0 bases and V by 3 bases; bases with no gene match: 1. CDR3 in amino acids: CATSRGQNQETQYF. DNA of the CDR3: TGTGCCACCAGCAGGGGACAGAACCAAGAGACCCAGTACTTC.

The chain uses TRBV7-9 and TRBJ1-5; D ambiguous. Between the trimmed V and J ends, which lost 1 base and 2 bases, there was a span of 6 bases. This CDR3 has 14 residues. Germline CDR1 reads SEHNR; CDR2 reads FQNEAQ (reference sequence). CDR3 residues: CASSLVGGNQPQHF. The DNA for the CDR3 is TGTGCCAGCAGCTTAGTTGGTGGCAATCAGCCCCAGCATTTT.

J is TRBJ2-3 and V is TRBV6-1; D not certain. The CDR3 contains 15 residues. The V end was cut by 4 bases, the J end by 4 bases, with 15 bases between. Germline CDR1 MNHNS, CDR2 SASEGT. The CDR3 loop reads CASSALQLLPDTQYF. The DNA of the CDR3 is TGTGCCAGCAGTGCCTTACAGCTATTGCCAGATACGCAGTATTTT.

This rearrangement joins TRBV2 to TRBJ1-6, with TRBD1 matching over 7 bases. Germline V CDR1 and CDR2: SNHLY, FYNNEI. The CDR3 runs 14 residues. V lost 6 bases, J lost 7 bases, and 6 bases stayed unmatched. CDR3 sequence (DNA): TGTGCCAGCAGCAGGGACAGAGGGAATTCACCCCTCCACTTT. The encoded protein is CASSRDRGNSPLHF.

The genes are TRBV6-5 and TRBJ2-2; no firm D call. The CDR3 runs 13 residues. Germline lookup yields CDR1 MNHEY and CDR2 SVGAGI. Trimming removed 6 bases at V and 6 bases at J, with 11 bases between. The DNA for the CDR3 is TGTGCCAGCAGCTCCTTTGGGGCCGGGGAGCTGTTTTTT. Its protein is CASSSFGAGELFF.

The chain couples TRBV25-1 to TRBJ1-6; 9 bases align to TRBD1. CDR3 length equals 14 residues. Germline V CDR1 and CDR2: MGHDK, SYGVNS. V lost 7 bases and J lost 14; bases outside the gene matches: 12. CDR3 sequence (DNA): TGTGCCAGCACCGGGACAGGGATACATTCGACCCTCCACTTT. Translating gives CASTGTGIHSTLHF.

Only a few counts were recorded for this clone. The rearrangement uses TRBV5-1 and TRBJ2-7, with TRBD1 identical over 9 bases. CDR1 SGHRS and CDR2 YFSETQ come from the germline V gene. V lost 6 bases, J lost 3 bases, and 7 bases stayed unmatched. This CDR3 spans 14 amino acids. In DNA, the CDR3 is TGCGCCAGCATGGCCAGGACAGGGGACTACGAGCAGTACTTC. Its protein product is CASMARTGDYEQYF.

J is TRBJ2-1 and V is TRBV30, with D possibly TRBD1 on 6 matching bases. The CDR3 runs 12 residues. V was trimmed by 2 bases and J by 8 bases, leaving 10 bases between them. CDR1 is GTSNPN, CDR2 SVGIG, per germline (reference sequence). The CDR3 DNA sequence: TGTGCCTGGAGTCCGCAGGGGTATGAGCAGTTCTTC. Its protein product is CAWSPQGYEQFF.

V gene TRBV25-1 combines with J gene TRBJ2-2, with a weak D call TRBD2 (6 bases). The V and J ends lost 6 bases and 5 bases respectively, with 13 bases between them. Germline V gene lookup returns CDR1 MGHDK and CDR2 SYGVNS. The CDR3 is 14 amino acids. CDR3 protein: CASSPFGGTGELFF. The DNA of the CDR3 is TGTGCCAGCAGCCCCTTCGGGGGAACCGGGGAGCTGTTTTTT.

This clone was seen a handful of times. V usage is TRBV19 and J usage is TRBJ1-5, with TRBD1 matching over 7 bases. CDR1 LNHDA and CDR2 SQIVND come from the germline V gene (reference sequence). This CDR3 is built from 17 residues. V gave up 1 base and J gave up 2 bases; unmatched junction bases: 8. The CDR3 protein is CASSIGQGETGNQPQHF. The CDR3 bases are TGTGCCAGTAGTATAGGACAGGGCGAAACTGGCAATCAGCCCCAGCATTTT.

V is TRBV10-3 and J is TRBJ1-1; maybe TRBD1 (5 bases). The CDR3 length is 13 residues. The V end lost 3 bases, the J end lost 8 bases, and 13 bases lay between the germline ends. Germline CDR1 is ENHRY and CDR2 is SYGVKD. The CDR3 loop is CAISDGSSGEAFF. The CDR3 DNA follows: TGTGCCATCAGTGACGGGTCTTCAGGGGAAGCTTTCTTT.

This clone has a handful of counts. The chain links TRBV30 to TRBJ1-5; 7 bases are a match to TRBD1. V trimming: 0 bases; J trimming: 0 bases; junction bases outside the gene matches: 8. Germline loops: CDR1 GTSNPN, CDR2 SVGIG (reference sequence). This CDR3 comprises 17 residues. CDR3 nucleotide sequence: TGTGCCTGGAGTGTAGCTCGGGACAGTTATAGCAATCAGCCCCAGCATTTT. Its protein is CAWSVARDSYSNQPQHF. Supplemented by reference TRBV30 and TRBJ1-5, the full variable domain reads SQTIHQWPATLVQPVGSPLSLECTVEGTSNPNLYWYRQAAGRGLQLLFYSVGIGQISSEVPQNLSASRPQDRQFILSSKKLLLSDSGFYLCAWSVARDSYSNQPQHFGDGTRLSIL.

For this clone: The sample carries other DNA sequences with the same CDR3. The rearrangement links TRBV6-6 to TRBJ2-5; no reliable D call. The CDR3 consists of 12 residues. Germline CDR1 reads MNHNY; CDR2 reads SVGAGI (reference sequence). The V end lost 0 bases, the J end lost 5 bases, and 4 bases lay between the germline ends. CDR3 region: CASSYSVETQYF. CDR3 nucleotide sequence: TGTGCCAGCAGTTACTCTGTGGAGACCCAGTACTTC.

This clone came up once. The CDR3 region has the DNA TGTGCCAGCAGCCCCGGGACAGGGGAGAACGAAAAACTGTTTTTT. Protein: CASSPGTGENEKLFF. The rearrangement links TRBV7-9 to TRBJ1-4, with TRBD1 identical over 10 bases. Per germline, CDR1 SEHNR and CDR2 FQNEAQ (reference sequence). V gave up 5 bases and J gave up 8 bases; unmatched junction bases: 8. The CDR3 is made up of 15 amino acids.

This clone showed up just once. The chain uses TRBV28 and TRBJ1-4, with 7 bases matching TRBD1. The CDR3 contains 13 residues. V lost 7 bases to trimming and J lost 4 bases; unmatched junction nucleotides: 3. Germline CDR1 MDHEN, CDR2 SYDVKM. CDR3 sequence (DNA): TGTGCCAGCACACAGGGGCTTAATGAAAAACTGTTTTTT. Translated, it gives CASTQGLNEKLFF.

The rearrangement joins TRBV19 to TRBJ1-1; no clear D gene. The CDR3 extends over 15 amino acids. The ends were cut back, 2 bases at V and 1 base at J, with 11 bases in the middle. Germline loops: CDR1 LNHDA, CDR2 SQIVND (reference sequence). The CDR3 coding sequence is TGTGCCAGTAGTATACCCCTAGGAGGGAACACTGAAGCTTTCTTT. Translating gives CASSIPLGGNTEAFF.